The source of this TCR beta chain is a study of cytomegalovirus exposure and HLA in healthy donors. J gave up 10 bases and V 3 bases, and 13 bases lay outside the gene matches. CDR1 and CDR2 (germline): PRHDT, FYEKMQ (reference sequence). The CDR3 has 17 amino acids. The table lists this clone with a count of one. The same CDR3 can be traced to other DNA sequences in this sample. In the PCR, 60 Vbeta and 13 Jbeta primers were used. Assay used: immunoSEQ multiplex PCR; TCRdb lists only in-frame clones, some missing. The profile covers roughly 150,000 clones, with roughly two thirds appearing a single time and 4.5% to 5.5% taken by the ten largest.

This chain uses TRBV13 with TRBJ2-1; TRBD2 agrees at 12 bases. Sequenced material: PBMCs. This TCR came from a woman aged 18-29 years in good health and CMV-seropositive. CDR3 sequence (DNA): TGTGCCAGCAGCTTCCTAGCGGGGGGGCCGAGTTTCAGCGAGCAGTTCTTC. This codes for CASSFLAGGPSFSEQFF.